The 3 T cell receptor beta chains in this list originate from one sample, sequenced in a study of cytomegalovirus exposure and HLA in healthy donors. With 60 Vbeta and 13 Jbeta primers, the PCR was carried out. Some clones are missing from TCRdb's copy, which holds only in-frame ones; the method was immunoSEQ multiplex PCR. The data hold about 160,000 clones, with about 81% observed a single time. Sequenced material: PBMCs. The source is a girl aged 10 to 17 in good health and CMV-seropositive.

The V gene is TRBV11-2, the J gene TRBJ1-1; D is unresolved. V lost 0 bases and J 0 bases, leaving 14 bases between the germline ends. The CDR3 consists of 17 residues. The germline V gene has CDR1 SGHAT and CDR2 FQNNGV. The CDR3 is CASSLDGHAGLNTEAFF. CDR3 DNA sequence: TGTGCCAGCAGCTTAGATGGGCACGCGGGGTTGAACACTGAAGCTTTCTTT.

This chain's CDR3 is CAISAGSYGYTF. DNA of the CDR3: TGTGCCATCAGTGCGGGGTCCTATGGCTACACCTTC. The chain uses TRBV10-3 and TRBJ1-2; D is ambiguous. V was shortened by 4 bases and J by 4 bases, with 7 bases between the two germline ends. Germline V gene lookup returns CDR1 ENHRY and CDR2 SYGVKD. The CDR3 is made up of 12 amino acids.

The chain has TRBV6-4 and TRBJ2-1, with 11 bases lining up with TRBD2. V was pared by 3 bases and J by 9 bases, with 7 bases of the junction left unmatched. The CDR3 consists of 15 residues. CDR1 MRHNA and CDR2 SNTAGT come from the germline V gene. In DNA form, the CDR3 reads TGTGCCAGCAGTGAAACTAGCGGGAGTTCCGGTGAGCAGTTCTTC. Residues: CASSETSGSSGEQFF.